The rows below give T cell receptor delta chains drawn from one sample of a study of Vδ1+ human thymocytes. TCRdb made new clone calls on the multiplex PCR reads using CATT. The sample carries tens of thousands of delta-chain clones, about 29% recorded once. The sequenced material came from Vdelta1+ gamma-delta thymocytes from the thymus. Receptors were obtained from a boy younger than two who had congenital heart surgery. Both conserved end residues are part of each CDR3. A D gene is named only where the DNA matches it firmly. A clone size is listed for some rows: how often the clone was seen (once, few, many), or a class if it is expanded.

>-|TRDJ1|once|20|TRDV1
CALGESPPLLRFPYTDKLIF
TGTGCTCTTGGGGAATCGCCTCCGTTACTGCGGTTCCCGTACACCGATAAACTCATCTTT
>TRDD3|TRDJ1|few|18|TRDV1
CALGETGVGGLRSDKLIF
TGTGCTCTTGGGGAAACGGGGGTTGGGGGACTCAGGAGTGATAAACTCATCTTT
>-|TRDJ1|-|17|TRDV1
CALGEPWGASYTDKLIF
TGTGCTCTTGGGGAACCATGGGGGGCGTCGTACACCGATAAACTCATCTTT
>TRDD3|TRDJ1|-|18|TRDV1
CALGTHLEYWGIRGKLIF
TGTGCTCTTGGGACCCACCTCGAGTACTGGGGGATACGGGGTAAACTCATCTTT
>TRDD3|TRDJ1|few|23|TRDV1
CALGELSGPILGDINPYTDKLIF
TGTGCTCTTGGGGAACTGTCGGGCCCAATACTGGGGGATATAAACCCCTACACCGATAAACTCATCTTT
>TRDD3|TRDJ1|-|20|TRDV1
CAPGELPLGDTLLYTDKLIF
TGTGCTCCTGGGGAACTCCCTTTGGGGGATACCCTGCTGTACACCGATAAACTCATCTTT
>-|TRDJ1|few|19|TRDV1
CALGERYYPTRDYTDKLIF
TGTGCTCTTGGGGAACGGTACTACCCTACTCGAGATTACACCGATAAACTCATCTTT
>-|TRDJ1|-|18|TRDV1
CALGGRPGWRTATPKLIF
TGTGCTCTTGGGGGACGGCCTGGGTGGAGGACGGCGACCCCCAAACTCATCTTT
>-|TRDJ1|-|19|TRDV1
CALGAFTLGGFLPFDKLIF
TGTGCTCTTGGGGCTTTTACACTGGGCGGGTTCCTACCTTTCGATAAACTCATCTTT
>TRDD3|TRDJ1|-|20|TRDV1
CALGERGPLVLDTRRCKLIF
TGTGCTCTTGGGGAACGAGGGCCCCTTGTCCTGGATACGCGGCGGTGTAAACTCATCTTT
>TRDD3|TRDJ1|medium-sized|17|TRDV1
CALGAVPLGDEADKLIF
TGTGCTCTTGGGGCCGTCCCCCTGGGGGATGAAGCCGATAAACTCATCTTT
>-|TRDJ1|-|18|TRDV1
CALGGGPHVLGGPDKLIF
TGTGCTCTTGGCGGTGGCCCCCACGTACTGGGCGGTCCCGATAAACTCATCTTT
>-|TRDJ1|-|12|TRDV1
CALGETTDKLIF
TGTGCTCTTGGGGAAACCACCGATAAACTCATCTTT
>-|TRDJ1|-|24|TRDV1
CALGEQYSSPDTIFTVGYTDKLIF
TGTGCTCTTGGGGAACAATATTCTAGCCCTGACACGATTTTTACTGTGGGCTACACCGATAAACTCATCTTT
>TRDD3|TRDJ1|few|23|TRDV1
CALGEPPFLRTKNWGAYTDKLIF
TGTGCTCTTGGGGAACCCCCATTTCTACGGACGAAGAACTGGGGGGCCTACACCGATAAACTCATCTTT
>TRDD3|TRDJ1|few|26|TRDV1
CALGDRITGGYVVAYWGIRDTDKLIF
TGTGCTCTTGGGGACCGGATCACTGGCGGCTACGTTGTTGCGTACTGGGGGATACGCGACACCGATAAACTCATCTTT
>-|TRDJ1|few|14|TRDV1
CALGGSLDTDKLIF
TGTGCTCTTGGGGGAAGTTTGGACACCGATAAACTCATCTTT
>TRDD3|TRDJ1|-|19|TRDV1
CALGEKGRDGWGITDKLIF
TGTGCTCTTGGGGAAAAAGGAAGAGATGGCTGGGGGATAACCGATAAACTCATCTTT
>TRDD2|TRDJ1|-|18|TRDV1
CALGVIFSYPTGTDKLIF
TGTGCTCTTGGGGTCATTTTTTCCTACCCTACTGGAACCGATAAACTCATCTTT
>-|TRDJ1|-|24|TRDV1
CALGGPPEVLRADSDSPYTDKLIF
TGTGCTCTTGGGGGACCGCCGGAGGTACTACGGGCCGACTCTGACTCTCCGTACACCGATAAACTCATCTTT
>-|TRDJ1|-|21|TRDV1
CALGEVWGLPRTDQNRTKLIF
TGTGCTCTTGGGGAAGTATGGGGCCTACCCCGTACCGATCAGAATCGGACCAAACTCATCTTT
>-|TRDJ1|-|20|TRDV1
CALGELLPFLRRDTVDKLIF
TGTGCTCTTGGGGAACTCCTACCCTTCCTACGACGGGATACGGTCGATAAACTCATCTTT
>TRDD3|TRDJ1|few|22|TRDV1
CALGGHFLVLGGPDRYTDKLIF
TGTGCTCTTGGGGGCCATTTCCTCGTACTGGGGGGACCGGACCGGTACACCGATAAACTCATCTTT
>-|TRDJ1|-|18|TRDV1
CALGGRNGDTLFTDKLIF
TGTGCTCTTGGGGGACGCAACGGTGATACGCTGTTCACCGATAAACTCATCTTT
>TRDD3|TRDJ1|few|16|TRDV1
CALVSVLGEYTDKLIF
TGTGCTCTTGTTTCGGTACTGGGGGAGTACACCGATAAACTCATCTTT
>TRDD3|TRDJ1|-|26|TRDV1
CALGEFTLRTPPYWGIRGPCGYKLIF
TGTGCTCTTGGGGAATTTACTTTAAGAACCCCACCGTACTGGGGGATACGCGGCCCCTGCGGGTATAAACTTATCTTT
>-|TRDJ1|-|16|TRDV1
CALLKGPPINTDKLIF
TGTGCTCTCCTAAAAGGGCCTCCTATTAACACCGATAAACTCATCTTT
>TRDD3|TRDJ1|few|19|TRDV1
CALGAYWGIRFPYTDKLIF
TGCGCTCTTGGGGCTTACTGGGGGATACGCTTCCCTTACACCGATAAACTCATCTTT
>-|TRDJ1|-|16|TRDV1
CALGEARLPFTDKLIF
TGTGCTCTTGGGGAAGCTCGCCTTCCCTTCACCGATAAACTCATCTTT
>TRDD3|TRDJ1|few|19|TRDV1
CALGALRIPYWGTYDKLIF
TGTGCTCTTGGGGCTCTCCGTATTCCATACTGGGGGACTTATGATAAACTCATCTTT
>TRDD3|TRDJ1|medium-sized|18|TRDV1
CALGEQLRGIPFTDKLIF
TGTGCTCTTGGGGAACAGCTGAGGGGGATACCCTTCACCGATAAACTCATCTTT
>TRDD3|TRDJ1|-|18|TRDV1
CALGEFWGDWSTTDKLIF
TGTGCTCTTGGGGAATTTTGGGGGGATTGGTCCACCACCGATAAACTCATCTTT
>-|TRDJ1|few|14|TRDV1
CALGDPHLTGQLIF
TGTGCTCTTGGGGACCCGCACCTAACGGGTCAACTCATCTTT
>TRDD3|TRDJ1|few|25|TRDV1
CALGELLPDIYITGGLPSYTDKLIF
TGTGCTCTTGGGGAACTCCTGCCCGATATTTATATTACTGGGGGACTCCCCTCGTACACCGATAAACTCATCTTT
>-|TRDJ1|medium-sized|16|TRDV1
CALGEARLPFTDKLIF
TGTGCTCTTGGGGAAGCTCGCCTTCCCTTTACCGATAAACTCATCTTT
>TRDD2|TRDJ1|-|16|TRDV1
CALGEYLPGPTDKLIF
TGTGCTCTTGGGGAATACCTTCCTGGGCCAACCGATAAACTCATCTTT
>-|TRDJ1|-|18|TRDV1
CALGERAFPRTGCDKLIF
TGTGCTCTTGGGGAAAGGGCCTTCCCGCGGACGGGGTGCGATAAACTCATCTTT
>TRDD3|TRDJ1|-|15|TRDV2
CAWHRGDNSTDKLIF
TGTGCCTGGCACCGGGGGGATAATTCGACCGATAAACTCATCTTT
>TRDD3|TRDJ1|-|18|TRDV1
CALGVYTGGYAYTDKLIF
TGTGCTCTTGGGGTCTATACTGGGGGATACGCGTACACCGATAAACTCATCTTT